This note documents a single T cell receptor beta chain sequence. No cognate antigen has been identified for it. Base-call qualities are not available, and no considerably larger clone is one nucleotide away. The source of the sample is a study of T cells in Graves' hyperthyroidism and ophthalmopathy (dated by TCRdb to between 2018 and 2020). Concerning the study at large: Peripheral blood samples were taken at initial diagnosis, before any treatment was given. The paper reports TCR Vbeta CDR3 sequencing of some 140 peripheral blood samples: around 41 ophthalmopathy, fewer than 80 hyperthyroidism and approximately 17 progressor patients. The 100 or so discovery patients were randomly split 7:3 into training and test sets. Prospective prediction of ophthalmopathy was tested in an independent validation cohort of 18 to 20 hyperthyroidism patients and 15 to 17 patients who later progressed to ophthalmopathy. TCR V-J signatures able to tell the groups apart were searched for in a discovery cohort of 95 to 100 patients, of whom 43 had Graves' ophthalmopathy and about 60 had stable Graves' hyperthyroidism. In several Graves' hyperthyroidism patients, the study also compared T-cell repertoires from thyroid tissue with T-cell repertoires from blood. After sampling, hyperthyroidism patients received methimazole starting at 30 mg daily, and ophthalmopathy patients received high-dose intravenous methylprednisolone. What the research found in general, with its limitations: In validation, progression to ophthalmopathy was predicted by the model with roughly 71% sensitivity and roughly 72% specificity, a median of 6.5 months before onset. A 13 V-J signature model separated ophthalmopathy from stable hyperthyroidism, with roughly 88% sensitivity and roughly 84% specificity in cross-validation and 80%/75% in testing. Most expanded thyroid clonotypes (frequency above 0.001) were also found in blood, which suggests that blood repertoires may mirror thyroid immune responses. No statistical method was used to set the sample size in advance, and investigators knew the group allocation.

The TCR beta CDR3 regions were amplified from the RNA transcripts. For the first round of RT-PCR on the TCR CDR3, the HTBI primer set was used together with the Qiagen OneStep RT-PCR kit. Libraries were constructed in a second round of multiplex PCR, after which size selection and purification were carried out. Paired-end sequencing of the libraries was performed with 100 bp reads on an Illumina HiSeq2000. From the authors' description of their analysis: SOAPnuke was used to process the raw data, removing reads that contained adapters or uncalled bases, had a mean Phred below 15, or lacked an exact match to the constant primer or identifier. High-quality paired reads were merged using COPE v1.2.5, and each unique nucleotide sequence was defined as a clonotype. MiTCR v1.1 was used to align clonotypes to the IMGT TRBV, TRBD and TRBJ reference segments. The analysis included only V-J combinations with a frequency above 0.0001, which together covered more than 99% of the repertoires. The TCS score was defined as F50 (clonal expansion) divided by E x V (chaos), with BLOSUM62-based TCRdist calculated between CDR3 peptides within each V-J. Welch's t-statistics and random forest reduced roughly 540 V-J features to around 14, which were used in a naive Bayes classifier (R e1071). TCRdb applied fastp at Q25 and MiXCR to the public reads, then kept only in-frame beta chains. For every CDR3 protein sequence, its rows merge into one entry that carries the most common genes and DNA. For this entry, the V and J calls and clone size follow TCRdb and not the study's own pipeline. This sample has 280,000 or so distinct CDR3 sequences in its table, and approximately 14% of those were observed once. Around 30% of the sample goes to the ten largest clones.

Hyperthyroidism patients were newly diagnosed, had a disease duration of under 2 months, and were aged 18 to 65 years. Any patient with an uncontrolled infection, another autoimmune disease, pregnancy or lactation was excluded. Clinical symptoms, serum thyroxine and TRAb, thyroid ultrasound, and orbital computed tomography formed the basis for the diagnoses. Blood from progressor patients was drawn when they were first diagnosed with hyperthyroidism, before any ophthalmopathy symptoms appeared. PBMCs were separated from roughly 9.6 ml of fresh peripheral blood using Ficoll-Paque density gradient centrifugation. Patients classed as progressors first received a Graves' hyperthyroidism diagnosis and then went on to develop ophthalmopathy during follow-up. Total RNA was extracted with Trizol reagent, and quality was checked on an Agilent 2100 Bioanalyzer. The germline V gene (reference sequence) gives CDR1 as SGHNT and CDR2 as YYREEE. The trim is 4 bases for V and 8 bases for J, with a gap of 9 bases between the germline ends. The CDR3 holds 12 amino acids from the cysteine to the phenylalanine. The retained sequence is limited to the CDR3, 36 bases, with the frame set at the first base.

Sequenced: blood. This TCR was sampled from a woman between 45 and 65 years old with Graves' hyperthyroidism that later progressed to Graves' ophthalmopathy. The chain is assembled from TRBV5-4 and TRBJ1-4; the D region possibly corresponds to TRBD1 (5 bases align). CDR3 loop: CASSKGTEKLFF. The DNA is TGTGCCAGCAGCAAAGGGACGGAAAAACTGTTTTTT.